Here is one T cell receptor beta chain with its context. This entry is derived from a study of cytomegalovirus exposure and HLA in healthy donors. Use of 60 Vbeta and 13 Jbeta primers characterized the PCR. Using immunoSEQ multiplex PCR, the repertoire was profiled, and TCRdb retains in-frame clones only, with some absent. The data show approximately 150,000 clones, with roughly three quarters seen just once and around 14% held by the top ten. V was pared by 6 bases and J by 8 bases, with 16 bases between. The CDR3 covers 13 residues. CDR1 and CDR2 from the germline V gene are MNHNY and SVGAGI (reference sequence).

V usage is TRBV6-6 and J usage is TRBJ1-2; the D is unclear. The source material was PBMCs. The TCR sequence derives from a woman between 50 and 59 years old in good health and CMV-seropositive. In nucleotides, the CDR3 is TGTGCCAGCAGCCCCGACACGGCTCGAGGCTACACCTTC. This sequence encodes CASSPDTARGYTF.